This TCR beta chain originates from a study of cytomegalovirus exposure and HLA in healthy donors. Findings and limits, study-wide: Testing in vitro showed three CMV-associated chains specific for CMV antigens. Cytomegalovirus-associated TCR beta chains were listed, numbering approximately 150.

The PCR had 60 Vbeta and 13 Jbeta primers. TCRdb's table, derived via immunoSEQ multiplex PCR, lists solely in-frame clones and lacks some. The data hold roughly 97,000 clones, with 73% observed a single time. About this clone itself: Its cognate antigen is unknown.

The clonotype was recovered from a man aged 35 to 55 in good health and CMV-seronegative. Sequencing was performed on PBMCs.

As DNA, the CDR3 is TGCGCCAGCAGCTTATTAGGACATAAGGAAAAACTGTTTTTT. This translates into CASSLLGHKEKLFF. The chain recombines TRBV5-1 with TRBJ1-4; TRBD1 is a possible D gene (5 bases). V lost 2 bases, J lost 8 bases, and 13 bases lay in between. The CDR3 extends over 14 amino acids. CDR1 and CDR2 (germline): SGHRS, YFSETQ.